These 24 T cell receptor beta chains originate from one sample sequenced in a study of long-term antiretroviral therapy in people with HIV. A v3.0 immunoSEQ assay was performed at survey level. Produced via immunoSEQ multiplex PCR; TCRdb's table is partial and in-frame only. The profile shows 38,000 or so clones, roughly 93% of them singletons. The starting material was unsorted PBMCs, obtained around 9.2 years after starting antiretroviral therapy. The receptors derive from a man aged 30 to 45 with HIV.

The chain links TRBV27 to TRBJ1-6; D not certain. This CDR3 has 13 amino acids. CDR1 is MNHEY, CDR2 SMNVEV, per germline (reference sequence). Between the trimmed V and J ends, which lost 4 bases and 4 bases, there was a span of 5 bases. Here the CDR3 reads CASSWQYNSPLHF. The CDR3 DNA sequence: TGTGCCAGCAGTTGGCAATATAATTCACCCCTCCACTTT.

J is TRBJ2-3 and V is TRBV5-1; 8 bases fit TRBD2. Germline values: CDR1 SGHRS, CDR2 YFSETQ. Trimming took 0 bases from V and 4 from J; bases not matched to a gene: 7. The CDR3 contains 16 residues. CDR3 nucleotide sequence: TGCGCCAGCAGCTTGGCCGCGGCGGGGGGCGCAGATACGCAGTATTTT. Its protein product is CASSLAAAGGADTQYF.

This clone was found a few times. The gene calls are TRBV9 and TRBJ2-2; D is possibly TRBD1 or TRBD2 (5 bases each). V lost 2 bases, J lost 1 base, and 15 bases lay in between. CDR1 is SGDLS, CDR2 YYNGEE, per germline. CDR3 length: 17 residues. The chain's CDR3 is CASSVTRARGNTGELFF. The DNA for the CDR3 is TGTGCCAGCAGCGTTACCCGAGCGAGGGGGAACACCGGGGAGCTGTTTTTT.

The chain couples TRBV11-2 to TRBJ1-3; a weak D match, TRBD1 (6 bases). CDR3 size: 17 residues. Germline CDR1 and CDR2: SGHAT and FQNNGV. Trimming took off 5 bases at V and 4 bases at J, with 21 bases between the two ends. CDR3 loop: CASSRTGTTEFGNTIYF. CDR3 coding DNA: TGTGCCAGCAGCCGCACGGGGACAACCGAGTTCGGAAACACCATATATTTT. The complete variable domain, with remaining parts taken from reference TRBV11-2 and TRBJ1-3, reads EAGVAQSPRYKIIEKRQSVAFWCNPISGHATLYWYQQILGQGPKLLIQFQNNGVVDDSQLPKDRFSAERLKGVDSTLKIQPAKLEDSAVYLCASSRTGTTEFGNTIYFGEGSWLTVV.

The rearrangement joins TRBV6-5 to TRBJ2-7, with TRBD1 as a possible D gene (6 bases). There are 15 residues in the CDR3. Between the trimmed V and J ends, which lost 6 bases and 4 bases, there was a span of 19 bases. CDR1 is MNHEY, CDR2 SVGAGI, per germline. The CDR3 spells CASSPGTSQGYEQYF. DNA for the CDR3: TGTGCCAGCAGCCCTGGGACAAGCCAAGGGTACGAGCAGTACTTC.

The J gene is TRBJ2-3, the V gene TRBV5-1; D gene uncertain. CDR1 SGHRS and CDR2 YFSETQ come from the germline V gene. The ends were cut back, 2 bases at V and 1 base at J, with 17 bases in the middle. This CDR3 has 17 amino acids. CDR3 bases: TGCGCCAGCAGCTTTCTTAGTACCCTTAATGGCACAGATACGCAGTATTTT. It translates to CASSFLSTLNGTDTQYF.

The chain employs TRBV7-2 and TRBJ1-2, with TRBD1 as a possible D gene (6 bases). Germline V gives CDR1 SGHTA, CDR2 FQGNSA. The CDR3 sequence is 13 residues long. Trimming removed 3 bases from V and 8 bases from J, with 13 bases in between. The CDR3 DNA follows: TGTGCCAGCAGCTTTGACAGGAAGACCGGCTACACCTTC. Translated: CASSFDRKTGYTF.

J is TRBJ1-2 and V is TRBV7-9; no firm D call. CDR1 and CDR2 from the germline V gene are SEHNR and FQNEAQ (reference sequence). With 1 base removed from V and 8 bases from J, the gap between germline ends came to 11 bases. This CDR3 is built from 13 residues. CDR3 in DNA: TGTGCCAGCAGCTTAGGCGAAGGGTTCGGCTACACCTTC. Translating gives CASSLGEGFGYTF.

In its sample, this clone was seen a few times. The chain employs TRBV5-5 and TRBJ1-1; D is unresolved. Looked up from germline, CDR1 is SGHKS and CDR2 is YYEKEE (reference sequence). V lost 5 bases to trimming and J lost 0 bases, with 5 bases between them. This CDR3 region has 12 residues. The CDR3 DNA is TGTGCCAGCAGTCAGATGAACACTGAAGCTTTCTTT. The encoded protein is CASSQMNTEAFF.

CDR3 in amino acids: CASSPGGSRYGYTF. The CDR3 bases are TGTGCCAGCAGCCCAGGGGGAAGTCGCTATGGCTACACCTTC. This chain links TRBV28 with TRBJ1-2, with 7 bases that match TRBD1. The CDR3 contains 14 residues. Germline CDR1 is MDHEN and CDR2 is SYDVKM. The V segment lost 6 bases and the J segment 4 bases; nucleotides outside the gene matches: 8.

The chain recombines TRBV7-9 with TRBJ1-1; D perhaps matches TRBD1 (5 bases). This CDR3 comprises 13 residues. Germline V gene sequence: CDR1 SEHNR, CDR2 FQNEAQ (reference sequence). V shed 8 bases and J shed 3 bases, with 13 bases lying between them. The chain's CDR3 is CASWGWKDTEAFF. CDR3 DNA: TGTGCCAGCTGGGGGTGGAAGGACACTGAAGCTTTCTTT.

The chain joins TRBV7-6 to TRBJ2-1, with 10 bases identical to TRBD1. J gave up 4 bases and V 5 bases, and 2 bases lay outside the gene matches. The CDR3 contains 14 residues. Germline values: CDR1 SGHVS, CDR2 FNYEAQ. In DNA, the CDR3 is TGTGCCAGCAGCCGGGGACAGGGGTACAATGAGCAGTTCTTC. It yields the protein CASSRGQGYNEQFF.

In DNA, the CDR3 is TGCGCCAGCAGTGAGGACTTATACTCTGGGGCCAACGTCCTGACTTTC. Protein product: CASSEDLYSGANVLTF. The gene calls are TRBV10-1 and TRBJ2-6; D is ambiguous. Trimming took 2 bases from V and 0 from J, leaving 8 bases between them. CDR1 WNHNN and CDR2 SYGVQD come from the germline V gene (reference sequence). The CDR3 runs to 16 residues.

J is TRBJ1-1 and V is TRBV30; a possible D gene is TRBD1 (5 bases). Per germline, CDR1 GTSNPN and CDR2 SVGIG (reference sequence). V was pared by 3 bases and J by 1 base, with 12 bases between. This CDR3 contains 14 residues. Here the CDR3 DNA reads TGTGCCTGGAGGATTGATGGGGGGAACACTGAAGCTTTCTTT. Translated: CAWRIDGGNTEAFF.

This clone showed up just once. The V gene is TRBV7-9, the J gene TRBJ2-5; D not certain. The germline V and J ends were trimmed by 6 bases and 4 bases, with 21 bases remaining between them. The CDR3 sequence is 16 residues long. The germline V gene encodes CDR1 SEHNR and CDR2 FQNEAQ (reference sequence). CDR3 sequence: CASSESAGGIGETQYF. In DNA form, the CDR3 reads TGTGCCAGCAGTGAATCGGCAGGCGGTATAGGAGAGACCCAGTACTTC.

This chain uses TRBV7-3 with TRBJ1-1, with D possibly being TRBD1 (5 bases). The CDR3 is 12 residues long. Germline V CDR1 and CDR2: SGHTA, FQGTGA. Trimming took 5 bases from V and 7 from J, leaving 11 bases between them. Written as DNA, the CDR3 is TGTGCCAGCAGCATTGGGACCTATGAAGCTTTCTTT. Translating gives CASSIGTYEAFF.

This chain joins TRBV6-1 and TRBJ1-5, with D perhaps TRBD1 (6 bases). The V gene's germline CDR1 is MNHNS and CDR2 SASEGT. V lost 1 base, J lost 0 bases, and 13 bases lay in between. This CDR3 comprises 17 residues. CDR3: CASSEVSGAYSNQPQHF. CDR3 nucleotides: TGTGCCAGCAGTGAAGTCTCGGGGGCGTATAGCAATCAGCCCCAGCATTTT.

CDR3 region: CASNPIGQAGPYEQYV. The CDR3 DNA reads TGTGCCAGCAACCCGATCGGACAGGCCGGCCCCTACGAGCAGTACGTC. This chain joins TRBV27 and TRBJ2-7; 7 bases fit TRBD1. Germline values: CDR1 MNHEY, CDR2 SMNVEV (reference sequence). Trimming at V came to 7 bases and at J to 2 bases, leaving 14 bases not matched to a gene. This CDR3 has 16 amino acids.

The CDR3 sequence: CASRPPLWTDTQYF. CDR3 DNA sequence: TGTGCCAGTCGACCCCCTTTGTGGACAGATACGCAGTATTTT. The chain employs TRBV19 and TRBJ2-3; unclear D gene. The germline gives CDR1 LNHDA, CDR2 SQIVND (reference sequence). V lost 8 bases, J lost 3 bases, and 15 bases lay in between. The CDR3 is 14 residues long.

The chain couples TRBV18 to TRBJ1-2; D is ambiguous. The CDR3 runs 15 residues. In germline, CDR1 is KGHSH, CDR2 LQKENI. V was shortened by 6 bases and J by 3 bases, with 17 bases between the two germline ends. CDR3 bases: TGTGCCAGCTCCGTTGATGTCGGGAAGGACTATGGCTACACCTTC. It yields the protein CASSVDVGKDYGYTF.

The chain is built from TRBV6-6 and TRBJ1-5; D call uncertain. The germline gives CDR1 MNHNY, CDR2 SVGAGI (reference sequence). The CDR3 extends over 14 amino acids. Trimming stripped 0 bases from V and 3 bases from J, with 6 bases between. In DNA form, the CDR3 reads TGTGCCAGCAGTTACTCCCGGGCCAATCAGCCCCAGCATTTT. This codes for CASSYSRANQPQHF.

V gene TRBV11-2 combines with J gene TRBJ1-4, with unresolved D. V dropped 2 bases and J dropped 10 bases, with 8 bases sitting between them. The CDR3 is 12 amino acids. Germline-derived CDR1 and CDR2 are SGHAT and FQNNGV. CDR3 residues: CASSLPRGKLFF. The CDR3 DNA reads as TGTGCCAGCAGCTTACCGCGTGGAAAACTGTTTTTT. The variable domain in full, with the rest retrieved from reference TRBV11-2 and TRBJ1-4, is EAGVAQSPRYKIIEKRQSVAFWCNPISGHATLYWYQQILGQGPKLLIQFQNNGVVDDSQLPKDRFSAERLKGVDSTLKIQPAKLEDSAVYLCASSLPRGKLFFGSGTQLSVL.

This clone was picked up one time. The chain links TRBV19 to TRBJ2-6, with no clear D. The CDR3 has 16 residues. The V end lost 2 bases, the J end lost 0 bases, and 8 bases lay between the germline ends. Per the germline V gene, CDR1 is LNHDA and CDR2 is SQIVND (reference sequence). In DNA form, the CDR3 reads TGTGCCAGTAGTATACTCGGAGACTCTGGGGCCAACGTCCTGACTTTC. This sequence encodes CASSILGDSGANVLTF.

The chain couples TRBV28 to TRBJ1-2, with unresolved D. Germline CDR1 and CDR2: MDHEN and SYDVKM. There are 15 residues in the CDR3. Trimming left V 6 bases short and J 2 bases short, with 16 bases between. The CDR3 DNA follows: TGTGCCAGCAGCAACACGCTAGGAAGGAACTATGGCTACACCTTC. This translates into CASSNTLGRNYGYTF.